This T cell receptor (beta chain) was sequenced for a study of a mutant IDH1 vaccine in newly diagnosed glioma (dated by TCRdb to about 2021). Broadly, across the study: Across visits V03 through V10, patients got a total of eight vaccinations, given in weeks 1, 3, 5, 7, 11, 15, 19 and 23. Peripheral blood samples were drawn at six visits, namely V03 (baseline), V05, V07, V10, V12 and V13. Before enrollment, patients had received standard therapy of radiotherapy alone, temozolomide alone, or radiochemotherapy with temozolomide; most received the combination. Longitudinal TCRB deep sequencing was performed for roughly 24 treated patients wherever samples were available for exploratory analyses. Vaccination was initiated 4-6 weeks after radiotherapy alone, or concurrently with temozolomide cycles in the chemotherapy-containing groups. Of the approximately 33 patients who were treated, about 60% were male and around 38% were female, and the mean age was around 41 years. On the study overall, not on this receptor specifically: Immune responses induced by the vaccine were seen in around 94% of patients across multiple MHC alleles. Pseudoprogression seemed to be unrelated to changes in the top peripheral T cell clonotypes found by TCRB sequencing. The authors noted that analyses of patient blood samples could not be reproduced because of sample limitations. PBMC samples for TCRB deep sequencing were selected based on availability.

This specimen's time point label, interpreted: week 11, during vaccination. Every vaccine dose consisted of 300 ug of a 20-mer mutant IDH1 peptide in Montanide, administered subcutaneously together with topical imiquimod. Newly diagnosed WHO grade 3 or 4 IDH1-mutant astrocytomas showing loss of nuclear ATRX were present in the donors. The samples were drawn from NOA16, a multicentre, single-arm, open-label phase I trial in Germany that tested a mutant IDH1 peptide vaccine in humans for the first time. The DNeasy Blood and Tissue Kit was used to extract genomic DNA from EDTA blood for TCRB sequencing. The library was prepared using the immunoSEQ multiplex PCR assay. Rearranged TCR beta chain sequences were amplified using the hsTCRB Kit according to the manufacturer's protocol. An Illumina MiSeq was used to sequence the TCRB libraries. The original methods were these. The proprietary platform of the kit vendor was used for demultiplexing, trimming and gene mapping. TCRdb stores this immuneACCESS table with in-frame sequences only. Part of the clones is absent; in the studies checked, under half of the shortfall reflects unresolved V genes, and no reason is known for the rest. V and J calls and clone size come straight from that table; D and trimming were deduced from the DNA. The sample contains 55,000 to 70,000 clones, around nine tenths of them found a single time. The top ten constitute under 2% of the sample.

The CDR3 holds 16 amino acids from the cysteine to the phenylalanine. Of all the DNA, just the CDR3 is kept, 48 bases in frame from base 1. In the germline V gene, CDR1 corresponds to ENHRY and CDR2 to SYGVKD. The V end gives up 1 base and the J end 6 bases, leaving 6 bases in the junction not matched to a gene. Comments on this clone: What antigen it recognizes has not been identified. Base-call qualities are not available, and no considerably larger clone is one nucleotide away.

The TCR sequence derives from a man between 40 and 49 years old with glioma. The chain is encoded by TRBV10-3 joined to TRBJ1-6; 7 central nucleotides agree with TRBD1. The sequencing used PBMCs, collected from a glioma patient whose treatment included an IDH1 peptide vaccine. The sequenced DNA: TGTGCCATCAGTGAGTACTTGACAGGGCTTAATTCACCCCTCCACTTT. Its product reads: CAISEYLTGLNSPLHF.